The present TCR beta chain was sequenced within a study of shared clonotypes between healthy human individuals. Study-level information: With ages of 18 to 49, the donors were a couple of women and a few men. Study-wide results and caveats: The study generally estimated greater richness for naive than memory subsets. Shared clonotypes across all four donors exceeded non-shared ones in generation probability.

Regarding this clone: Its antigen is unknown.

Repertoires were generated with immunoSEQ multiplex PCR, while TCRdb's copy carries only in-frame clones and drops some. The sample contains 2 million to 2.5 million clones, about 94% of which appear only once. There are 15 residues in the CDR3. The V gene's germline CDR1 is SGDLS and CDR2 YYNGEE. The V end was cut by 8 bases, the J end by 0 bases, with 14 bases between. Recent vaccinations or acute infections were absent in the healthy HIV-negative adult donors. The receptor comes from a man aged 18 to 30 in good health. Sequences were obtained from naive CD4+ T cells sorted from blood. Subset of the sample: CD45RA+ positively selected. The chain joins TRBV9 to TRBJ2-2, with D unresolved. CDR3 sequence reads: CARVPRATNTGELFF. DNA of the CDR3: TGTGCCAGGGTTCCAAGGGCAACGAACACCGGGGAGCTGTTTTTT.